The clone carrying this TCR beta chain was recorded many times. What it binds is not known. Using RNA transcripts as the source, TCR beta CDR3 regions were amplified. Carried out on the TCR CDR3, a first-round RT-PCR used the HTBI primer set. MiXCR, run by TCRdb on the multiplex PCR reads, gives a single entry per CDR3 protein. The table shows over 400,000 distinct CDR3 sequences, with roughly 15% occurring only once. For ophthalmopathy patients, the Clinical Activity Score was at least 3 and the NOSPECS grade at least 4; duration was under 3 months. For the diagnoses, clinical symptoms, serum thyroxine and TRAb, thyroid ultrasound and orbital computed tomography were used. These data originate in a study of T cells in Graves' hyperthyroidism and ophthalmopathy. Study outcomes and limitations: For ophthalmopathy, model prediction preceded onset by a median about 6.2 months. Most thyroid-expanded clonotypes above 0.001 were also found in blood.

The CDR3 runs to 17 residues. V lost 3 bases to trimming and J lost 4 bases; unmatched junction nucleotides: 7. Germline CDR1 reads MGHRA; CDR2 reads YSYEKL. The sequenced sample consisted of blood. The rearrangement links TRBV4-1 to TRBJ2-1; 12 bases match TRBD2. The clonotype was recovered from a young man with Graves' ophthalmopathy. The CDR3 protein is CASSHSRLAGVYNEQFF. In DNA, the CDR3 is TGCGCCAGCAGCCACTCAAGACTAGCGGGAGTATACAATGAGCAGTTCTTC.